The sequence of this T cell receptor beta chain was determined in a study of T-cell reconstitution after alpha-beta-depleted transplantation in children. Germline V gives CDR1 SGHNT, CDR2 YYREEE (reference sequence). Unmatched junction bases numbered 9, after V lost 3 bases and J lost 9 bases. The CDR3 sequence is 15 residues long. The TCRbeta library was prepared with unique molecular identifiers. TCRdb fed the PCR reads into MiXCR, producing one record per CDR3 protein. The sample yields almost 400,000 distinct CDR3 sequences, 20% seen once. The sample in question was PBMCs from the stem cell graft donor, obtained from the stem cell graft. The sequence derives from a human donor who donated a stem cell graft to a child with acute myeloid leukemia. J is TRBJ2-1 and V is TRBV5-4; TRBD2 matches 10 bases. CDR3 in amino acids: CASSSQLAGGVEQFF. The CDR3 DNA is TGTGCCAGCAGCTCCCAATTAGCGGGAGGCGTTGAGCAGTTCTTC.